This T cell receptor (beta chain) was sequenced during a study of blood T cell repertoires in COVID-19. CDR1 and CDR2 (germline): LNHDA, SQIVND (reference sequence). Unmatched junction bases numbered 5, after V lost 4 bases and J lost 6 bases. This CDR3 has 15 residues. In the source study's methods: Estimates of nucleated cell counts were drawn from the amplification of reference gene primers. Sequencing used immunoSEQ multiplex PCR; TCRdb keeps in-frame clones, though not all of them. V and J calls and clone size are given by that table; D and trimming were obtained from the DNA. Among approximately 130,000 clones listed, over 80% were seen once.

The clonotype originates from a man aged 25 to 40 who had recovered from COVID-19. Sequenced sample: PBMCs or T cells enriched from blood (not recorded which). The chain joins TRBV19 to TRBJ2-7; 14 bases are shared with TRBD2. CDR3 protein: CASSTLGTSGSEQYF. In nucleotides, the CDR3 is TGTGCCAGTAGTACCCTCGGGACTAGCGGGAGCGAGCAGTACTTC. The full variable domain, with the rest looked up from reference TRBV19 and TRBJ2-7, is DGGITQSPKYLFRKEGQNVTLSCEQNLNHDAMYWYRQDPGQGLRLIYYSQIVNDFQKGDIAEGYSVSREKKESFPLTVTSAQKNPTAFYLCASSTLGTSGSEQYFGPGTRLTVT.